This TCR beta chain was found in a study of shared clonotypes between healthy human individuals. Study results and caveats: Clonotype sharing among donors was thought likely to change with sequencing depth.

Libraries were prepared by immunoSEQ multiplex PCR; TCRdb keeps only in-frame clonotypes and omits some of them. The sample carries millions of clones, 95% recorded once. V was pared by 0 bases and J by 3 bases, with 7 bases of the junction left unmatched. Germline loops: CDR1 GTSNPN, CDR2 SVGIG (reference sequence). The CDR3 has 16 residues. As to this clone: Its antigen is unidentified.

This rearrangement joins TRBV30 to TRBJ2-2; 7 nucleotides line up with TRBD1. The receptor was isolated from a man between 18 and 29 years old in good health. Input material: naive CD4+ T cells sorted from blood. Specified subset: CD45RA+ positively selected. Written as DNA, the CDR3 is TGTGCCTGGAGTGTTCCGACAGGGAGAGACACCGGGGAGCTGTTTTTT. Residues: CAWSVPTGRDTGELFF.